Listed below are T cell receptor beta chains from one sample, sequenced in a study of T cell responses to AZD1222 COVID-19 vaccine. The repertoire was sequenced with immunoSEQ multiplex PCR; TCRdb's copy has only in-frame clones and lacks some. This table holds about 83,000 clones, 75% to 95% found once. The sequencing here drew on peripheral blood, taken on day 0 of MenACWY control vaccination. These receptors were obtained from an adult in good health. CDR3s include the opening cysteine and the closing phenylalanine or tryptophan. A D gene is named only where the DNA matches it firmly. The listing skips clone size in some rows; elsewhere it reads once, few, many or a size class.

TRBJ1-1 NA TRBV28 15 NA TGTGCCAGTCTGCTAAGACAGGCGGGGGAAACTGAAGCTTTCTTT CASLLRQAGETEAFF
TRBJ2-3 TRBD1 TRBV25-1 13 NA TGTGCCAGCAGTACAGGGGTTTTGGATACGCAGTATTTT CASSTGVLDTQYF
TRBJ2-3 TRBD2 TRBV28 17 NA TGTGCCAGCAGTCCTTCCTGGGGGACTAGCGACACAGATACGCAGTATTTT CASSPSWGTSDTDTQYF
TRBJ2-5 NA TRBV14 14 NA TGTGCCAGCAGCGCCCGATCAGGTGGGGAGACCCAGTACTTC CASSARSGGETQYF
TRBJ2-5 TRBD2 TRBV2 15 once TGTGCCAGCAGTGAATTTGGACTAGCGGGGGGGACCCAGTACTTC CASSEFGLAGGTQYF
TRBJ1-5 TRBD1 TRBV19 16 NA TGTGCCAGTATCCAGGACAGGGGAGGAATTAATCAGCCCCAGCATTTT CASIQDRGGINQPQHF
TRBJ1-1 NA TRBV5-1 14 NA TGCGCCAGCACCCCAGTGGGGGGGAACACTGAAGCTTTCTTT CASTPVGGNTEAFF
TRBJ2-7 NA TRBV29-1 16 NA TGCAGCGTTGAATTCCGTAGCGCAGGGAGCTCCTACGAGCAGTACTTC CSVEFRSAGSSYEQYF
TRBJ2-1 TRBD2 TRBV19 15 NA TGTGCCAGTAGTATCCCCGGGACTACGGACAATGAGCAGTTCTTC CASSIPGTTDNEQFF
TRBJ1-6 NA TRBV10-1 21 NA TGCGCCAGCAGTCGCCGAAACCGTGGGAGGACACGGCGTTACTATAATTCACCCCTCCACTTT CASSRRNRGRTRRYYNSPLHF
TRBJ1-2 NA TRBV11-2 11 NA TGTGCCAGCAGCTCGAGTCCTGGCTACACCTTC CASSSSPGYTF
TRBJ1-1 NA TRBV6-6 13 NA TGTGCCAGCCGGGGGACGGCGAACACTGAAGCTTTCTTT CASRGTANTEAFF
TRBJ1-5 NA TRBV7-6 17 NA TGTGCCAGCCAAAAGTGCCGGACAGTTTTGGGCAATCAGCCCCAGCATTTT CASQKCRTVLGNQPQHF
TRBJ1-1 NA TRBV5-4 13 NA TGTGCCAGCAGCTTGTCAGAGAACACTGAAGCTTTCTTT CASSLSENTEAFF
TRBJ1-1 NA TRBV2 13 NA TGTGCCAGCAATAGGGGGGCCCTTCAGGAGGCTTTCTTT CASNRGALQEAFF
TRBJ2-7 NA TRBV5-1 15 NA TGCGCCAGCAGCCATCCTCCAGGGGGGGTCTACGAGCAGTACTTC CASSHPPGGVYEQYF
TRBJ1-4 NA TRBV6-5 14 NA TGTGCCAGCAGTCCACGACGGGATAATGAAAAACTGTTTTTT CASSPRRDNEKLFF
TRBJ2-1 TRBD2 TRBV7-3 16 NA TGTGCCAGCAGCCCCCGGACTAGCGGTACTCGAAATGAGCAGTTCTTC CASSPRTSGTRNEQFF
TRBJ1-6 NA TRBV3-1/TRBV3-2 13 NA TGTGCCAGCAGCCAAGGAACGGCTTGGGCCCTCCACTTT CASSQGTAWALHF
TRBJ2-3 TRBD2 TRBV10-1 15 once TGCGCCAGCAGCCCTCGGACTAGCGGGACAGGAACGCAGTATTTT CASSPRTSGTGTQYF
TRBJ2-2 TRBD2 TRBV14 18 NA TGTGCCAGCAGCCAAGATATGGGTAGCGGGATCAACACCGGGGAGCTGTTTTTT CASSQDMGSGINTGELFF
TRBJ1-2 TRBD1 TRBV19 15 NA TGTGCCAGTAGGCGGAGTGGGGACAGCAAGTATGGCTACACCTTC CASRRSGDSKYGYTF
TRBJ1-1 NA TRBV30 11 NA TGTGCCTGGAATCGGAACACTGAAGCTTTCTTT CAWNRNTEAFF
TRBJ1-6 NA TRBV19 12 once TGTGCCAGTAAGGACGGGTTAGGACCCCTCCACTTT CASKDGLGPLHF
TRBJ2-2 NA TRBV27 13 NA TGTGCCAGCAGTTTGGCGGGGCGGGGGGAGCTGTTTTTT CASSLAGRGELFF
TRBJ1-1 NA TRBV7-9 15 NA TGTGCCAGCAGCTTAGGGAGGACGAGGAACACTGAAGCTTTCTTT CASSLGRTRNTEAFF
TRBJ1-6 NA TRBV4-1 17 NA TGCGCCAGCAGCCAAGAACTGGCAGGGCGGTCTAATTCACCCCTCCACTTT CASSQELAGRSNSPLHF
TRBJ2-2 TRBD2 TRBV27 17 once TGTGCCAGCACCCTCGGGGGGAGGAACGCGAACACCGGGGAGCTGTTTTTT CASTLGGRNANTGELFF
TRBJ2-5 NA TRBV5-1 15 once TGCGCCAGCAGCCTCACGGGGAGCGGCCAAGAGACCCAGTACTTC CASSLTGSGQETQYF
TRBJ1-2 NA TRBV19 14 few TGTGCCAGTAAGAGTCGCGACACTCTCTATGGCTACACCTTC CASKSRDTLYGYTF
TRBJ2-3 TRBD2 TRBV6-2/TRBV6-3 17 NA TGTGCCAGCAGTTACGCCGGCGGGAGGACCCTCACAGATACGCAGTATTTT CASSYAGGRTLTDTQYF
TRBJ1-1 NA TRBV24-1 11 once TGTGCCACCAGTGATAGGGAAAAGGTTTTCTTT CATSDREKVFF
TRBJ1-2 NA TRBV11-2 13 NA TGTGCCAGCAGCTTCGACACATCGGGTGGCTACACCTTC CASSFDTSGGYTF
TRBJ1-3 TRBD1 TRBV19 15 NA TGTGCCAGTACCGTACAGGGGGCAGCTGGAAACACCATATATTTT CASTVQGAAGNTIYF
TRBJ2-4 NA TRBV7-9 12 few TGTGCCAGCAGCTTGAAGGGCGGAATTCAGTACTTC CASSLKGGIQYF
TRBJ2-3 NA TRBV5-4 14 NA TGTGCCAGCAACTCAGCGGGTGGTACAGATACGCAGTATTTT CASNSAGGTDTQYF
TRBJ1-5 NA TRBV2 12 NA TGTGCCAGCAGTGAAGGGAATCAGCCCCAGCATTTT CASSEGNQPQHF
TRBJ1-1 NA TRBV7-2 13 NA TGTGCCAGCAGCAATTCGAGGTTGTCTGAAGCTTTCTTT CASSNSRLSEAFF
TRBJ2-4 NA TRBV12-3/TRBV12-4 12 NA TGTGCCAGCGCAACACAGTTAAACATTCAGTACTTC CASATQLNIQYF
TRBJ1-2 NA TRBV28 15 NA TGTGCCAGCGCACCTGCCGGGACAAACGTGATCGGCTACACCTTC CASAPAGTNVIGYTF
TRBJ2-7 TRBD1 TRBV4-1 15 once TGCGCCAGCAGCCAACCGGGACAGGGGGCTGGCGAGCAGTACTTC CASSQPGQGAGEQYF
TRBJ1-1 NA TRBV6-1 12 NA TGTGCCAGCAGTGAAGACAGCAACAGGGCTTTCTTT CASSEDSNRAFF
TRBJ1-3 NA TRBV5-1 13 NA TGCGCCAGCAGCTTGCCCTCTGGAAACACCATATATTTT CASSLPSGNTIYF
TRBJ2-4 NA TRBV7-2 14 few TGTGCCAGCAGCTTAGGGCACGGGAGCGACATTCAGTACTTC CASSLGHGSDIQYF
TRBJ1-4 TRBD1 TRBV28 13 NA TGTGCCATCCCAGGGGGCACTAATGAAAAACTGTTTTTT CAIPGGTNEKLFF
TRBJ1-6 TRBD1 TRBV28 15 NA TGTGCCAGCAAAGCAGGGGGGGAATATAATTCACCCCTCCACTTT CASKAGGEYNSPLHF
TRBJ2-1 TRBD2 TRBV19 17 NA TGTGCCAGTAGTATTTCTAGCGGGAGCATTACCTACAATGAGCAGTTCTTC CASSISSGSITYNEQFF
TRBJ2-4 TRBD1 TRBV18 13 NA TGTGCCAGCTCACCAGACAGGGAAAACATTCAGTACTTC CASSPDRENIQYF
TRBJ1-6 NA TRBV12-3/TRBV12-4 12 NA TGTGCCAGCGTCAGGGGTAATTCACCCCTCCACTTT CASVRGNSPLHF
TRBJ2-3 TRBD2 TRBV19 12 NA TGTGCCAGTAGGCGGGAGGGGTTTACGCAGTATTTT CASRREGFTQYF
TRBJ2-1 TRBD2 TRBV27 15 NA TGTGCCAGCAGTTTTGGGGGGAGGGCCAGTTATGAGCAGTTCTTC CASSFGGRASYEQFF
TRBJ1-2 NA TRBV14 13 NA TGTGCCAGCAGCCCCGGGACCAACTATGGCTACACCTTC CASSPGTNYGYTF
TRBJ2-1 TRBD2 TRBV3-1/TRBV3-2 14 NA TGTGCCAGCAGCCCCGCTCCCGGGAGGAATGAGCAGTTCTTC CASSPAPGRNEQFF
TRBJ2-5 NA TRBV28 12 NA TGTGCCACCCGGGGGACCCAAGAGACCCAGTACTTC CATRGTQETQYF